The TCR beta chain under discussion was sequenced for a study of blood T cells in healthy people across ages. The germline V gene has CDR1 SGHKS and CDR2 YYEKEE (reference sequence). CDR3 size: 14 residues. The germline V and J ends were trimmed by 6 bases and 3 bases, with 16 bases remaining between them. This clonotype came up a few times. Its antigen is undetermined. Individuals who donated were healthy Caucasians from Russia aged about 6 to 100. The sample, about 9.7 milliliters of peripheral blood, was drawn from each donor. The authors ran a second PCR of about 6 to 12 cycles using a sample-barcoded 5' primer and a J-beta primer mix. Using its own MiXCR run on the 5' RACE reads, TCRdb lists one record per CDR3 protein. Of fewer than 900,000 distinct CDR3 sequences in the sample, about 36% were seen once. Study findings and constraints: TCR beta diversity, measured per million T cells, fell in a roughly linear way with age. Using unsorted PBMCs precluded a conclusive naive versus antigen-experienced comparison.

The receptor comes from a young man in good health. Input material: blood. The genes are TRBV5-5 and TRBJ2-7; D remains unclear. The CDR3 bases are TGTGCCAGCACCCCGCATAGGACGGGCTACGAGCAGTACTTC. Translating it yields CASTPHRTGYEQYF.